The text below deals with one TCR beta chain. The data belong to a study of shared clonotypes between healthy human individuals. This CDR3 has 16 residues. Germline CDR1 is SGHNT and CDR2 is YYREEE (reference sequence). The V end lost 4 bases, the J end lost 1 base, and 14 bases lay between the germline ends. Sequencing was performed with immunoSEQ multiplex PCR; in TCRdb, only in-frame clones are kept and a portion is missing. The table has approximately 1.5 million clones, 95% to 99% seen once. This clonotype was sampled from a man younger than 40 in good health. The material sequenced was naive CD4+ T cells sorted from blood. Indicated subset: CD45RA+ positively selected. V is TRBV5-4 and J is TRBJ2-2, with D unclear. The CDR3 sequence: CASSPDWGMNTGELFF. The DNA of the CDR3 is TGTGCCAGCAGCCCCGACTGGGGAATGAACACCGGGGAGCTGTTTTTT.